What follows describes a single T cell receptor beta chain. Its antigen has not been determined. Qualities for individual bases were not recorded, and no much larger clone is one base off. The germline V gene (reference sequence) specifies LGHDT as CDR1 and YNNKEL as CDR2. Spanning cysteine to phenylalanine, the CDR3 consists of 16 amino acids. Just the 48-base CDR3 DNA is kept, in frame starting at base 1. The germline ends are 10 bases apart after V is trimmed by 1 base and J by 0 bases. Explained via the paper, the treatment or condition label denotes: allogeneic hematopoietic cell transplantation with graft depleted of TCRalphabeta T cells and CD19 B cells. The transplant recipients were children given TCRalphabeta/CD19-depleted allogeneic hematopoietic cell grafts. Library method: PCR. Sequencer: Illumina HiSeq 2500. To normalize quantification of the TCRbeta repertoire, the TCR libraries were built with molecular barcoding that relied on unique molecular identifiers. TCRdb took the public reads, trimmed them with fastp at Q25, ran MiXCR for clone calling and kept in-frame beta chains. Rows merge per CDR3 protein into single entries with the most common DNA and genes. The sample table lists 500,000 to 650,000 distinct CDR3 sequences, about an eighth of them with a count of one. Together, the top ten hold approximately 15% of the sample.

These data originate in a study of T-cell reconstitution after alpha-beta-depleted transplantation in children listed by TCRdb under 2016. With respect to the entire study: Using TCR repertoire profiling, the study followed T-cell immune reconstitution in a quantitative way in children after TCRalphabeta/CD19-depleted allogeneic hematopoietic cell transplantation. Results the study describes overall, beyond this receptor: The high TCRbeta diversity at day 60 in some patients was ascribed to recipient T cells and intrathymic progenitors that had survived conditioning. Apparently early alphabetaT-cell count recovery about two months after transplant reportedly relied on only several hundred rapidly expanded clones derived from non-depleted graft cells. Over the following months the frequencies of hyperexpanded clones went down, and after one year T-cell counts and TCRbeta diversity were mostly credited to newly produced T cells.

The clonotype comes from a female patient aged 2-10 years who had a stem cell transplant for aplastic anemia, so the T cells may come from the graft donor. The sequence links TRBV3-1 to TRBJ2-1, with no confidently assigned D gene. Sample: PBMCs, mostly from graft donor cells, taken 180 days after TCRalphabeta/CD19-depleted stem cell transplant. Here the CDR3 is given as CASSQVRVYSYNEQFF. Read as DNA, the sequence is TGTGCCAGCAGCCAAGTAAGGGTCTACTCCTACAATGAGCAGTTCTTC.